Below are 30 T cell receptor beta chains sequenced from a single sample in a study of vaccination effects on CD4 cells after COVID-19. Assay used: immunoSEQ multiplex PCR; TCRdb lists only in-frame clones, some missing. Of roughly 16,000 clones detected, 74% appear once; the ten largest clones hold 20% to 25%. These receptors' antigens are unknown. Using viral peptide pools, the ViraFEST assay grew out antigen-specific CD4+ T cells prior to sequencing. Cultured cells yielded isolated CD4+ T cells after 10 to 11 days. According to PCR results, the person was infected with SARS-CoV-2 between March and December 2020. The participants, recipients of two vaccine doses, got either BNT162b2 or mRNA-1273. Here the sequenced sample was CD4+ T cells from PBMCs cultured with SARS-CoV-2 spike peptides, taken after COVID-19 vaccination. These receptors all stem from a human donor who had a prior SARS-CoV-2 infection.

The chain employs TRBV13 and TRBJ1-5; D not resolved. The germline V and J ends were trimmed by 3 bases and 3 bases, with 3 bases remaining between them. The V gene's germline CDR1 is PRHDT and CDR2 FYEKMQ (reference sequence). The CDR3 covers 12 residues. CDR3 nucleotide sequence: TGTGCCAGCAGCTTGTCCAATCAGCCCCAGCATTTT. Protein sequence: CASSLSNQPQHF.

The chain combines TRBV7-2 with TRBJ2-3; a weak D match, TRBD2 (7 bases). The CDR3 has 14 residues. Germline V gives CDR1 SGHTA, CDR2 FQGNSA. V lost 1 base to trimming and J lost 7 bases, with 12 bases between them. This chain's CDR3 is CASSLDGGGYTQYF. The CDR3 coding sequence is TGTGCCAGCAGCTTAGACGGCGGGGGCTATACGCAGTATTTT.

V usage is TRBV25-1 and J usage is TRBJ1-6, with 7 bases matching TRBD1. The CDR3 loop spans 17 amino acids. The germline gives CDR1 MGHDK, CDR2 SYGVNS. V lost 3 bases to trimming and J lost 7 bases; unmatched junction nucleotides: 12. The CDR3 loop is CASSDIGGDRANSPLHF. DNA of the CDR3: TGTGCCAGCAGTGATATAGGTGGCGACAGGGCCAATTCACCCCTCCACTTT.

This chain joins TRBV4-1 and TRBJ1-2; TRBD1 matches at 8 bases. Germline V lookup: CDR1 MGHRA, CDR2 YSYEKL. This CDR3 contains 15 residues. The V and J ends lost 4 bases and 12 bases, in that order; junction bases with no gene match: 16. The CDR3 nucleotides read TGCGCCAGCAGCCGGCTACAGGGGGATAAGAGGTTTCACACCTTC. It yields the protein CASSRLQGDKRFHTF.

The chain links TRBV2 to TRBJ2-6; D gene ambiguous. Looked up from germline, CDR1 is SNHLY and CDR2 is FYNNEI. The CDR3 covers 17 residues. V was pared by 7 bases and J by 0 bases, with 16 bases between. The DNA for the CDR3 is TGTGCCAGCATCGGCCGTTTTTTCCCCTCTGGGGCCAACGTCCTGACTTTC. Translating it yields CASIGRFFPSGANVLTF.

J is TRBJ1-1 and V is TRBV20-1, with D perhaps TRBD1 (6 bases). CDR1 and CDR2 (germline): DFQATT, SNEGSKA (reference sequence). Between the trimmed V and J ends, which lost 3 bases and 1 base, there was a span of 12 bases. CDR3 length equals 14 residues. The CDR3 bases are TGCAGTGCTAGTAGGGCAGGGGCGAACACTGAAGCTTTCTTT. Encoded protein: CSASRAGANTEAFF.

CDR3 DNA sequence: TGTGCCAGCAGTAAGGTTCGGCGCGGAAACACCATATATTTT. The encoded protein is CASSKVRRGNTIYF. The V and J genes are TRBV7-2 and TRBJ1-3; D is unclear. This CDR3 is 14 amino acids long. Trimming left V 6 bases short and J 4 bases short, with 13 bases between. CDR1 and CDR2 (germline): SGHTA, FQGNSA. Filled out from reference TRBV7-2 and TRBJ1-3, the complete variable domain reads GAGVSQSPSNKVTEKGKDVELRCDPISGHTALYWYRQSLGQGLEFLIYFQGNSAPDKSGLPSDRFSAERTGGSVSTLTIQRTQQEDSAVYLCASSKVRRGNTIYFGEGSWLTVV.

The J gene is TRBJ2-2, the V gene TRBV9; D is ambiguous. The CDR3 sequence is 14 residues long. Trimming removed 2 bases at V and 6 bases at J, with 11 bases between. CDR1 and CDR2 from the germline V gene are SGDLS and YYNGEE. DNA of the CDR3: TGTGCCAGCAGCGTCATAGGAGAACCCGGGGAGCTGTTTTTT. This encodes CASSVIGEPGELFF.

This sequence joins TRBV6-4 and TRBJ1-6, with D possibly being TRBD1 (6 bases). Germline V gene lookup returns CDR1 MRHNA and CDR2 SNTAGT. V lost 5 bases, J lost 1 base, and 9 bases lay in between. CDR3 length: 15 residues. Here the CDR3 DNA reads TGTGCCAGCAGTCCGGGACATTCCTATAATTCACCCCTCCACTTT. The encoded protein is CASSPGHSYNSPLHF.

The V gene is TRBV3-1 (or the pseudogene TRBV3-2), the J gene TRBJ2-5; unclear D gene. The CDR3 sequence is 14 residues long. V lost 4 bases and J lost 2, with 11 bases in between. Germline CDR1 is LGHDT and CDR2 is YNNKEL (reference sequence). This CDR3 reads CASSRSTKQETQYF. In nucleotides, the CDR3 is TGTGCCAGCAGCCGTTCGACCAAACAAGAGACCCAGTACTTC.

The gene calls are TRBV5-4 and TRBJ1-3, with D maybe TRBD1 (5 bases). In germline, CDR1 is SGHNT, CDR2 YYREEE (reference sequence). Trimming took off 5 bases at V and 4 bases at J, with 19 bases between the two ends. CDR3 length: 16 residues. The CDR3: CASSSIPGQFGNTIYF. The CDR3 nucleotides read TGTGCCAGCAGTTCGATTCCGGGGCAATTCGGAAACACCATATATTTT.

There are a few counts of this clone. The chain joins TRBV5-4 to TRBJ2-2, with no clear D. CDR3 size: 12 residues. Trimming shortened V by 2 bases and J by 7 bases, and 6 bases separated the two germline ends. Germline CDR1 reads SGHNT; CDR2 reads YYREEE (reference sequence). CDR3 amino acids: CASSFVSGELFF. The CDR3 bases are TGTGCCAGCAGCTTTGTTAGCGGGGAGCTGTTTTTT.

This clone was detected only once. The chain carries TRBV3-1 (or the pseudogene TRBV3-2) and TRBJ2-5; D may correspond to TRBD1 or TRBD2 (5 bases each). This CDR3 has 13 residues. The germline V and J ends were trimmed by 1 base and 9 bases, with 12 bases remaining between them. Germline V gene sequence: CDR1 LGHDT, CDR2 YNNKEL (reference sequence). The CDR3 loop reads CASSQVWDGPQYF. The CDR3 DNA follows: TGTGCCAGCAGCCAAGTATGGGACGGTCCCCAGTACTTC.

The chain has TRBV7-9 and TRBJ1-1; D is perhaps TRBD1 (5 bases). The CDR3 length is 16 residues. Germline CDR1 is SEHNR and CDR2 is FQNEAQ (reference sequence). The ends were cut back, 5 bases at V and 3 bases at J, with 19 bases in the middle. The CDR3 region has the DNA TGTGCCAGCAGCATCCCGCAGGGTTCTTTGGACACTGAAGCTTTCTTT. Its protein is CASSIPQGSLDTEAFF.

This rearrangement joins TRBV5-4 to TRBJ1-2; 8 positions agree with TRBD1. V shed 1 base, J shed 8 bases, and the junction held 10 bases outside the gene matches. This CDR3 spans 15 amino acids. In germline, CDR1 is SGHNT, CDR2 YYREEE (reference sequence). Here the CDR3 reads CASSLPGGAVGGYTF. In DNA, the CDR3 is TGTGCCAGCAGCTTGCCAGGGGGCGCCGTGGGGGGCTACACCTTC. Drawing the rest from reference TRBV5-4 and TRBJ1-2, the complete variable domain is ETGVTQSPTHLIKTRGQQVTLRCSSQSGHNTVSWYQQALGQGPQFIFQYYREEENGRGNFPPRFSGLQFPNYSSELNVNALELDDSALYLCASSLPGGAVGGYTFGSGTRLTVV.

The chain recombines TRBV7-2 with TRBJ2-7; the D is unclear. V was trimmed by 1 base and J by 4 bases, leaving 5 bases between them. This CDR3 contains 12 residues. The germline V gene encodes CDR1 SGHTA and CDR2 FQGNSA. The DNA of the CDR3 is TGTGCCAGCAGCTTAGTGGGGTACGAGCAGTACTTC. This encodes CASSLVGYEQYF.

The chain combines TRBV20-1 with TRBJ2-1; 10 bases fit TRBD2. Germline V gene lookup returns CDR1 DFQATT and CDR2 SNEGSKA (reference sequence). V lost 3 bases and J lost 0; bases outside the gene matches: 8. This CDR3 has 17 amino acids. The CDR3 nucleotides are TGCAGTGCTAGTAGAGCGGGAGGGCTGAGCTCCTACAATGAGCAGTTCTTC. Translation gives CSASRAGGLSSYNEQFF.

This rearrangement joins TRBV6-5 to TRBJ2-2, with D tentatively TRBD1 (8 bases). CDR1 MNHEY and CDR2 SVGAGI come from the germline V gene. The length of the CDR3 is 15 residues. Deletions cut 2 bases from V and 7 bases from J, with 14 bases between. CDR3 loop: CASSYLDREGGELFF. The CDR3, as DNA: TGTGCCAGCAGTTACCTGGACAGGGAGGGCGGGGAGCTGTTTTTT.

The genes are TRBV18 and TRBJ1-2; D is undetermined. CDR3 length equals 14 residues. Germline lookup yields CDR1 KGHSH and CDR2 LQKENI. Trimming removed 4 bases at V and 2 bases at J, with 11 bases between. The CDR3 protein is CASSQLTGNYGYTF. CDR3 sequence (DNA): TGTGCCAGCTCACAATTGACGGGCAACTATGGCTACACCTTC.

This chain uses TRBV6-7 with TRBJ2-5; 9 positions agree with TRBD2. TRBV6-7 is an ORF, with its function uncertain. This CDR3 region has 15 residues. V lost 6 bases, J lost 2 bases, and 7 bases stayed unmatched. CDR3 sequence: CASRELAGIQETQYF. The DNA for the CDR3 is TGTGCCAGCAGAGAACTAGCGGGCATACAAGAGACCCAGTACTTC.

The rearrangement links TRBV3-1 (or the pseudogene TRBV3-2) to TRBJ2-5; no reliable D call. The germline V gene encodes CDR1 LGHDT and CDR2 YNNKEL (reference sequence). The CDR3 has 14 residues. The germline V and J ends were trimmed by 4 bases and 2 bases, with 11 bases remaining between them. For the CDR3, the DNA is TGTGCCAGCAGCCCTACAGAGAGACAAGAGACCCAGTACTTC. Protein product: CASSPTERQETQYF.

V and J are TRBV7-8 and TRBJ1-2, with D maybe TRBD1 (5 bases). The germline gives CDR1 SGHVS, CDR2 FQNEAQ. This CDR3 is built from 12 residues. Trimming shortened V by 5 bases and J by 8 bases, and 12 bases separated the two germline ends. The CDR3 here is CASSAGARGYTF. Here the CDR3 DNA reads TGTGCCAGCAGCGCCGGGGCCAGAGGCTACACCTTC.

The chain couples TRBV18 to TRBJ1-1; possible D gene TRBD1, 6 bases. V shed 5 bases and J shed 0 bases, with 22 bases lying between them. CDR3 length: 18 amino acids. The germline CDR1 and CDR2 sequences are KGHSH and LQKENI. The CDR3 DNA reads as TGTGCCAGCTCAATGTCGGGGAGGACAGCTCCCATGAACACTGAAGCTTTCTTT. This encodes CASSMSGRTAPMNTEAFF.

The chain is built from TRBV5-8 and TRBJ2-5; 8 nucleotides align to TRBD2. Unmatched junction bases numbered 9, after V lost 3 bases and J lost 2 bases. The V gene's germline CDR1 is SGHTS and CDR2 YDEGEE. There are 16 residues in the CDR3. DNA of the CDR3: TGTGCCAGCAGCTCATGGGGCGGGGGGCGTCAAGAGACCCAGTACTTC. It yields the protein CASSSWGGGRQETQYF. The full variable domain, rest sourced from reference TRBV5-8 and TRBJ2-5, is EAGVTQSPTHLIKTRGQQATLRCSPISGHTSVYWYQQALGLGLQFLLWYDEGEERNRGNFPPRFSGRQFPNYSSELNVNALELEDSALYLCASSSWGGGRQETQYFGPGTRLLVL.

The CDR3 bases are TGTGCCAGCAGACTTGGGGGTGCAGGGTTAGAGACCCAGTACTTC. This translates into CASRLGGAGLETQYF. The V call is TRBV6-5, the J call TRBJ2-5, with D perhaps assigned TRBD1 or TRBD2 (5 bases each). Germline loops: CDR1 MNHEY, CDR2 SVGAGI. The CDR3 runs to 15 residues. The ends were cut back, 6 bases at V and 4 bases at J, with 18 bases in the middle.

This sequence joins TRBV7-9 and TRBJ1-4; possibly TRBD1 for D (6 bases). Trimming pared 7 bases from V and 7 bases from J, leaving 19 bases between. The CDR3 has 15 residues. Germline values: CDR1 SEHNR, CDR2 FQNEAQ (reference sequence). CDR3 DNA sequence: TGTGCCAGCATTTCTAATGGCGGGGGCGGTGAAAAACTGTTTTTT. This gives the protein CASISNGGGGEKLFF.

The rearrangement joins TRBV3-1 (or the pseudogene TRBV3-2) to TRBJ1-1; D is unresolved. The CDR3 loop spans 13 amino acids. The germline gives CDR1 LGHDT, CDR2 YNNKEL (reference sequence). Trimming left V 6 bases short and J 6 bases short, with 14 bases between. The CDR3 spells CASSLLQEAEAFF. CDR3 in DNA: TGTGCCAGCAGTCTACTTCAGGAGGCTGAAGCTTTCTTT.

The genes are TRBV5-8 and TRBJ2-1, with 13 bases matching TRBD2. The junction had 4 bases not matched to a gene; V was cut back by 4 bases and J by 6 bases. Germline CDR1 is SGHTS and CDR2 is YDEGEE. CDR3 length: 15 amino acids. DNA for the CDR3: TGTGCCAGCAGCAAGGGACTAGCGGGGTTCAATGAGCAGTTCTTC. It specifies CASSKGLAGFNEQFF. Full variable domain (outside the CDR3, taken from reference TRBV5-8 and TRBJ2-1): EAGVTQSPTHLIKTRGQQATLRCSPISGHTSVYWYQQALGLGLQFLLWYDEGEERNRGNFPPRFSGRQFPNYSSELNVNALELEDSALYLCASSKGLAGFNEQFFGPGTRLTVL.

The chain has TRBV25-1 and TRBJ1-2; perhaps TRBD1 as D (5 bases). Trimming took 4 bases from V and 7 from J, leaving 10 bases between them. Germline V gene lookup returns CDR1 MGHDK and CDR2 SYGVNS. The CDR3 runs to 12 residues. In nucleotides, the CDR3 is TGTGCCAGCAGTGGTCATGGGGGTGGCTACACCTTC. This codes for CASSGHGGGYTF.

The genes are TRBV6-5 and TRBJ2-5; D may be TRBD1 (5 bases). Per the germline V gene, CDR1 is MNHEY and CDR2 is SVGAGI. V shed 6 bases and J shed 0 bases, with 11 bases lying between them. The CDR3 covers 14 residues. In DNA, the CDR3 is TGTGCCAGCAGCCAAGGGGCGAACCAAGAGACCCAGTACTTC. Its protein is CASSQGANQETQYF.